The 22 T cell receptor beta chains below all came from one sample that was sequenced in a study of T-cell memory formation after mild COVID-19. TCRdb recomputed calls from the 5' RACE reads with MiXCR, one row per CDR3 protein. The repertoire holds approximately 150,000 distinct CDR3 sequences, with around 13% as singletons. Sequenced: PBMCs or a T cell subset sorted from them (not recorded which). The receptors stem from a man aged 18 to 29 who had mild COVID-19 (a few samples of this study predate the infection). Cell type and time point are not known.

This clonotype has a count of ten or more. The chain employs TRBV5-1 and TRBJ1-2, with TRBD1 matching over 8 bases. In germline, CDR1 is SGHRS, CDR2 YFSETQ. The CDR3 consists of 13 residues. V dropped 4 bases and J dropped 3; count of bases not matched to a gene: 2. CDR3 nucleotide sequence: TGCGCCAGCAGCACACAGGGGGACTATGGCTACACCTTC. This gives the protein CASSTQGDYGYTF.

The J gene is TRBJ1-6, the V gene TRBV5-1; D is possibly TRBD1 (5 bases). The CDR3 spans 14 residues. Germline V gives CDR1 SGHRS, CDR2 YFSETQ. V lost 4 bases and J 7 bases, leaving 12 bases between the germline ends. CDR3 coding DNA: TGCGCCAGCAGCCCCGGGACGGCAAATTCACCCCTCCACTTT. It is translated as CASSPGTANSPLHF.

This clonotype was found a few times. This chain links TRBV15 with TRBJ2-1, with TRBD1 identical over 8 bases. Germline CDR1 reads LNHNV; CDR2 reads YYDKDF (reference sequence). The junction had 13 bases not matched to a gene; V was cut back by 0 bases and J by 9 bases. This CDR3 has 17 residues. In DNA, the CDR3 is TGTGCCACCAGCAGAGATTTGGCGGACACCGACAGGGGTGAGCAGTTCTTC. This translates into CATSRDLADTDRGEQFF.

V usage is TRBV20-1 and J usage is TRBJ2-2, with TRBD2 matching 10 bases. There are 15 residues in the CDR3. Germline loops: CDR1 DFQATT, CDR2 SNEGSKA (reference sequence). V lost 5 bases and J lost 4; bases outside the gene matches: 7. CDR3 sequence reads: CSAYPGLASTGELFF. As DNA, the CDR3 is TGCAGTGCTTACCCGGGACTAGCGTCCACCGGGGAGCTGTTTTTT.

The genes are TRBV20-1 and TRBJ2-4, with 10 bases that match TRBD1. The CDR3 length is 14 residues. CDR1 is DFQATT, CDR2 SNEGSKA, per germline (reference sequence). Trimming cost V 3 bases and J 7 bases; bases outside gene matches: 6. CDR3: CSARPGQGVNIQYF. The CDR3 DNA sequence: TGCAGTGCTAGGCCAGGACAGGGGGTCAACATTCAGTACTTC.

This clonotype was counted between two and nine times. This chain joins TRBV5-1 and TRBJ1-1; D is uncertain. V shed 4 bases and J shed 1 base, with 8 bases lying between them. Germline CDR1 SGHRS, CDR2 YFSETQ. The CDR3 has 13 residues. CDR3 residues: CASSQIWNTEAFF. As DNA, the CDR3 is TGCGCCAGCAGCCAGATCTGGAACACTGAAGCTTTCTTT.

This clonotype came up many times. In DNA, the CDR3 is TGTGCCAGCAGCCGTTCAGGCGAGCAGTTCTTC. As protein: CASSRSGEQFF. This chain joins TRBV7-2 and TRBJ2-1; D is unclear. The CDR3 is 11 amino acids. Germline V gene lookup returns CDR1 SGHTA and CDR2 FQGNSA. The ends were cut back, 5 bases at V and 10 bases at J, with 9 bases in the middle.

V is TRBV12-3 or TRBV12-4 and J is TRBJ1-1; D is perhaps TRBD1 (6 bases). This CDR3 spans 14 amino acids. Trimming cost V 6 bases and J 3 bases, with 14 bases left between them. The chain's CDR3 is CASSWGEGDTEAFF. DNA for the CDR3: TGTGCCAGCAGCTGGGGGGAGGGGGACACTGAAGCTTTCTTT.

V usage is TRBV7-2 and J usage is TRBJ2-2, with D uncertain. The germline CDR1 and CDR2 sequences are SGHTA and FQGNSA. The V gene lost 0 bases and the J gene lost 6 bases, with 5 bases spanning the gap. There are 13 residues in the CDR3. The CDR3 spells CASSLAGPGELFF. CDR3 bases: TGTGCCAGCAGCTTAGCGGGTCCCGGGGAGCTGTTTTTT. Drawing the rest from reference TRBV7-2 and TRBJ2-2, the complete variable domain is GAGVSQSPSNKVTEKGKDVELRCDPISGHTALYWYRQSLGQGLEFLIYFQGNSAPDKSGLPSDRFSAERTGGSVSTLTIQRTQQEDSAVYLCASSLAGPGELFFGEGSRLTVL.

This clonotype occurred many times. V usage is TRBV20-1 and J usage is TRBJ2-1; D gene uncertain. V lost 0 bases and J 0 bases, leaving 18 bases between the germline ends. This CDR3 is 18 amino acids long. Germline V gene data show CDR1 as DFQATT and CDR2 as SNEGSKA (reference sequence). DNA of the CDR3: TGCAGTGCTAGAGATCTCTTGAAGGGCGTTAGCTCCTACAATGAGCAGTTCTTC. Translated, it gives CSARDLLKGVSSYNEQFF.

This chain connects TRBV6-5 to TRBJ1-2; the D gene is possibly TRBD1 (6 bases). Trimming stripped 6 bases from V and 2 bases from J, with 10 bases between. The CDR3 consists of 13 residues. Germline V gene data show CDR1 as MNHEY and CDR2 as SVGAGI. CDR3 sequence (DNA): TGTGCCAGCAGCATGACAGGAAACTATGGCTACACCTTC. This codes for CASSMTGNYGYTF.

V and J are TRBV5-6 and TRBJ2-3; D not certain. Germline-derived CDR1 and CDR2 are SGHDT and YYEEEE. V dropped 4 bases and J dropped 0 bases, with 15 bases sitting between them. This CDR3 has 16 amino acids. The CDR3 DNA follows: TGTGCCAGCAGCCCTCCGCCAGGAACTAGCACAGATACGCAGTATTTT. Its protein product is CASSPPPGTSTDTQYF. The variable domain in full, with the rest retrieved from reference TRBV5-6 and TRBJ2-3, is DAGVTQSPTHLIKTRGQQVTLRCSPKSGHDTVSWYQQALGQGPQFIFQYYEEEERQRGNFPDRFSGHQFPNYSSELNVNALLLGDSALYLCASSPPPGTSTDTQYFGPGTRLTVL.

This clonotype was observed many times. The chain joins TRBV28 to TRBJ2-3; TRBD2 matches at 11 bases. The CDR3 consists of 15 residues. Germline assignment: CDR1 MDHEN and CDR2 SYDVKM. The V and J ends lost 5 bases and 4 bases, in that order; junction bases with no gene match: 5. CDR3 sequence reads: CASSVTSGGADTQYF. CDR3 DNA sequence: TGTGCCAGCAGTGTTACTAGCGGGGGTGCAGATACGCAGTATTTT.

J is TRBJ2-1 and V is TRBV4-3, with a weak D call TRBD2 (7 bases). Trimming stripped 0 bases from V and 7 bases from J, with 22 bases between. The CDR3 extends over 18 amino acids. CDR1 is LGHNA, CDR2 YSLEER, per germline. The DNA for the CDR3 is TGCGCCAGCAGCCAAGAGTTGCCTGACGGGGGGCCGTGGAATGAGCAGTTCTTC. It encodes CASSQELPDGGPWNEQFF.

The chain carries TRBV12-5 and TRBJ2-2; 8 positions agree with TRBD1. The CDR3 is made up of 16 amino acids. Trimming cost V 9 bases and J 6 bases; bases outside gene matches: 15. The germline V gene encodes CDR1 LGHNT and CDR2 FRNRAP. The CDR3 DNA follows: TGTGCTAGCGAGGGTTGGGGACAGGAGGCTCCCGGGGAGCTGTTTTTT. Amino acid sequence: CASEGWGQEAPGELFF.

The V and J genes are TRBV10-3 and TRBJ1-5; D perhaps matches TRBD1 (6 bases). This CDR3 is 16 amino acids long. Trimming cost V 4 bases and J 3 bases, with 16 bases left between them. Germline V CDR1 and CDR2: ENHRY, SYGVKD. The CDR3 protein is CAISGGPRGDNQPQHF. The CDR3 DNA follows: TGTGCCATCAGTGGAGGCCCGAGGGGGGACAATCAGCCCCAGCATTTT.

CDR3 in amino acids: CATSASGLETQYF. In DNA, the CDR3 is TGTGCCACCTCGGCTAGCGGGTTAGAGACCCAGTACTTC. The rearrangement links TRBV24-1 to TRBJ2-5; TRBD2 matches at 8 bases. Germline CDR1 KGHDR, CDR2 SFDVKD. V gave up 9 bases and J gave up 4 bases; unmatched junction bases: 6. The CDR3 extends over 13 amino acids.

The rearrangement links TRBV7-2 to TRBJ1-2; D perhaps matches TRBD1 (6 bases). In germline, CDR1 is SGHTA, CDR2 FQGNSA. V lost 0 bases and J 5 bases, leaving 13 bases between the germline ends. This CDR3 region has 15 residues. The CDR3 DNA reads TGTGCCAGCAGCTTAGCTGGTCAAGGGGGATATGGCTACACCTTC. Translation gives CASSLAGQGGYGYTF.

The sample holds one count of this clonotype. J is TRBJ2-6 and V is TRBV14; no reliable D call. Germline V gene data show CDR1 as SGHDN and CDR2 as FVKESK. The CDR3 totals 18 residues. V lost 2 bases and J 0 bases, leaving 14 bases between the germline ends. CDR3 protein: CASSQLHRRRSGANVLTF. In nucleotides, the CDR3 is TGTGCCAGCAGCCAACTTCATCGGCGCCGCTCTGGGGCCAACGTCCTGACTTTC.

The chain links TRBV6-5 to TRBJ1-3; 7 nucleotides match TRBD1. Per germline, CDR1 MNHEY and CDR2 SVGAGI. V gave up 7 bases and J gave up 5 bases; unmatched junction bases: 8. The CDR3 spans 14 residues. CDR3 loop: CASTGDSARNTIYF. The CDR3 DNA sequence: TGTGCCAGCACTGGGGACAGCGCTCGAAACACCATATATTTT.

This clonotype was seen only a few times. This rearrangement joins TRBV5-1 to TRBJ2-1; TRBD1 matches 7 bases. V dropped 1 base and J dropped 0; count of bases not matched to a gene: 4. The CDR3 runs 16 residues. The germline CDR1 and CDR2 sequences are SGHRS and YFSETQ. Written as DNA, the CDR3 is TGCGCCAGCAGCTTGTGGTCAGGGGGCTCCTACAATGAGCAGTTCTTC. It translates to CASSLWSGGSYNEQFF.

This clonotype was seen a few times. This chain joins TRBV5-1 and TRBJ2-3; D is unresolved. The CDR3 consists of 15 residues. The germline CDR1 and CDR2 sequences are SGHRS and YFSETQ. The V gene lost 0 bases and the J gene lost 4 bases, with 12 bases spanning the gap. Here the CDR3 reads CASSLDPAPPDTQYF. The CDR3 DNA reads TGCGCCAGCAGCTTGGATCCCGCCCCCCCAGATACGCAGTATTTT.